This T cell receptor (beta chain) was documented in a study of vaccination and CD4 T cells after COVID-19. As for the study in general: Overlapping peptides of the spike proteins of SARS-CoV-2, HCoV-NL63, HCoV-OC43 and HCoV-229E were used for cell stimulation.

Oncomine TCR Beta short-read sequencing was applied to DNA from cultured CD4+ T cells. Someone extracted genomic DNA from cultured CD4+ T cells. Via MiXCR, TCRdb re-called the PCR reads, giving one row per CDR3 protein. This table has 12,000 to 15,000 distinct CDR3 sequences, 40% to 65% appearing once. The CDR3 extends over 21 amino acids. Trimming took off 3 bases at V and 14 bases at J, with 41 bases between the two ends. In germline, CDR1 is LGHDT, CDR2 YNNKEL (reference sequence). The treatment is: roughly ten-day PBMC culture with coronavirus spike peptide pools or control peptides (ViraFEST assay). PBMC cultures, at under 2.5 million cells per well, received 8 to 10 IU/ml IL-2 and 9 to 10 ug/ml peptide pools. This clonotype was recorded a few times. The antigen remains unidentified.

The sequence was collected from a human donor who had recovered from COVID-19. The genes are TRBV3-1 and TRBJ2-1; perhaps TRBD2 as D (10 bases). Sequencing used CD4+ T cells from blood, cultured in vitro. The CDR3 here is CASSHLPDRGNSGRERQKKFF. Written as DNA, the CDR3 is TGTGCCAGCAGCCACCTCCCGGACAGGGGAAACAGCGGGAGGGAACGACAGAAGAAGTTCTTC.